What follows describes a single TCR beta chain. This clonotype was counted many times. The clone's antigen remains unknown. The record has no base qualities; no much larger clone is one base away. Stable Graves' hyperthyroidism was defined as no progression to ophthalmopathy during 18 months of follow-up. Hyperthyroidism patients were aged 18 to 65 years and newly diagnosed, with disease duration of less than 2 months. Patients with uncontrolled infections, other autoimmune diseases, pregnancy or lactation were excluded. Diagnoses were established on the basis of clinical symptoms, serum thyroxine and TRAb, thyroid ultrasound, and orbital computed tomography. PBMCs were isolated from about 10 ml of fresh peripheral blood by Ficoll-Paque density gradient centrifugation. Trizol reagent was used to extract total RNA, and RNA quality was then checked on an Agilent 2100 Bioanalyzer. These data originate in a study of T cells in Graves' hyperthyroidism and ophthalmopathy (dated by TCRdb to about 2019). Concerning the study at large: Peripheral blood was sampled at the time of initial diagnosis, prior to any treatment. In over five Graves' hyperthyroidism patients, the study also compared T-cell repertoires from thyroid tissue with T-cell repertoires from blood. According to the paper, TCR Vbeta CDR3 sequencing was carried out on around 140 peripheral blood samples, which came from over 40 ophthalmopathy, about 75 hyperthyroidism and some 17 progressor patients. Once sampling was done, hyperthyroidism patients were given methimazole at a starting dose of 30 mg daily, whereas ophthalmopathy patients were given high-dose intravenous methylprednisolone. To identify TCR V-J signatures that set the groups apart, the researchers used a discovery cohort of 95 to 100 patients, made up of around 40 with Graves' ophthalmopathy and 57 with stable Graves' hyperthyroidism. The approximately 95 discovery patients were divided at random into training and test sets in a 7:3 ratio. Prospective prediction of ophthalmopathy was tested in an independent validation cohort consisting of 18 to 20 hyperthyroidism patients and more than 15 patients who later progressed to ophthalmopathy. Overall study outcomes, separate from this receptor: Most expanded thyroid clonotypes (frequency above 0.001) were also found in blood, which suggests that blood repertoires may mirror thyroid immune responses. No statistical method was used to set the sample size in advance, and investigators knew the group allocation. A 13 V-J signature model separated ophthalmopathy from stable hyperthyroidism, with around 90% sensitivity and 81% to 83% specificity in cross-validation and 80%/75% in testing. During validation, the model predicted progression to ophthalmopathy a median of about 6.5 months ahead of onset, with 60% to 71% sensitivity and more than 72% specificity.

The TCR beta CDR3 regions were amplified from the RNA transcripts. The first round of RT-PCR for the TCR CDR3 was performed with the HTBI primer set and the Qiagen OneStep RT-PCR kit. The libraries were constructed in a second round of multiplex PCR and then size-selected and purified. Paired-end sequencing of the libraries was performed with 100 bp reads on an Illumina HiSeq2000. In the original analysis: SOAPnuke was used to process the raw data, throwing out any read that contained adapters or uncalled bases, had a mean Phred below 15, or lacked an exact constant-primer or identifier match. COPE v1.2.5 was used to merge the high-quality paired reads, and each unique nucleotide sequence was defined as a clonotype. Clonotypes were aligned to IMGT TRBV, TRBD and TRBJ reference segments using MiTCR v1.1. The analysis was restricted to V-J combinations with a frequency above 0.0001, which together covered 99% to 99.2% of the repertoires. The TCS score was defined as F50 (clonal expansion) divided by E x V (chaos), with BLOSUM62-based TCRdist calculated between CDR3 peptides within each V-J. Welch's t-statistics and random forest reduced some 510 V-J features to roughly 13, which were used in a naive Bayes classifier (R e1071). TCRdb took the public reads, trimmed them with fastp at Q25, ran MiXCR for clone calling and kept in-frame beta chains. Every entry covers one CDR3 protein and lists the most common genes and DNA from its rows. The V and J calls here are based on TCRdb, not the publication. The sample table holds around 420,000 distinct CDR3 sequences, of which 15% to 17% were seen once. Of the sample, roughly 7.4% falls within the top ten clones.

V gives up 2 bases and J gives up 4 bases, and the segment between their germline ends measures 11 bases. The germline V gene gives CDR1 as MGHDK and CDR2 as SYGVNS. The CDR3 goes from the cysteine to the phenylalanine over 14 residues. Only the CDR3 region is kept as DNA, spanning 42 bases read in frame from base 1. The source is a woman younger than 30 with Graves' hyperthyroidism. The sequence joins TRBV25-1 to TRBJ1-2, with no confident D gene call. The sequenced sample consisted of blood. The CDR3: CASSENTFLYGYTF. The base sequence is TGTGCCAGCAGTGAAAACACCTTCCTCTATGGCTACACCTTC.